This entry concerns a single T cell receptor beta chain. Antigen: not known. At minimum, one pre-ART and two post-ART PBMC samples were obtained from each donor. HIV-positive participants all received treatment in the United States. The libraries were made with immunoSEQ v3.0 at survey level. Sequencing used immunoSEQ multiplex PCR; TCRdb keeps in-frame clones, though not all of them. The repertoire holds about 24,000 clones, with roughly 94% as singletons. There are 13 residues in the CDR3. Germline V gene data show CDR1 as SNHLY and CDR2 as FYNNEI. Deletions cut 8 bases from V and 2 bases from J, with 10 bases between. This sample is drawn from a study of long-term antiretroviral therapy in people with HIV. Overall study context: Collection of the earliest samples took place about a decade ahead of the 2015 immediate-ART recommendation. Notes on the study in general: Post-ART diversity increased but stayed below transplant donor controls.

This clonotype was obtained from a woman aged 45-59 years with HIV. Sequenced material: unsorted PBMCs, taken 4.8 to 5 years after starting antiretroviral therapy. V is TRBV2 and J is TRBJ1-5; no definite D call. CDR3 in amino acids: CASSDTGNQPQHF. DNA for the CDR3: TGTGCCAGCTCCGACACGGGCAATCAGCCCCAGCATTTT.